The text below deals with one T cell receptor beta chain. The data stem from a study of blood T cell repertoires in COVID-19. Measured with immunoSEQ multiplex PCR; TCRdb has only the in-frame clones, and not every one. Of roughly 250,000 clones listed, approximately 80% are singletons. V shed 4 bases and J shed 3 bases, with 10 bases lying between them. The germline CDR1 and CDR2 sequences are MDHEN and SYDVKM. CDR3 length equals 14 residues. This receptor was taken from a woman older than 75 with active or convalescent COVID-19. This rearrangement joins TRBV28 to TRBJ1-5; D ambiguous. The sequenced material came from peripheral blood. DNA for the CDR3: TGTGCCAGCAGTTATTCGGGGATCAATCAGCCCCAGCATTTT. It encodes CASSYSGINQPQHF.